Following are 8 T cell receptor beta chains from one sample sequenced in a study of cytomegalovirus exposure and HLA in healthy donors. In the PCR, 60 Vbeta and 13 Jbeta primers were used. Some clones are missing from TCRdb's copy, which holds only in-frame ones; the method was immunoSEQ multiplex PCR. This sample has fewer than 95,000 clones; 85% occur once, and the top ten carry about 7%. Sequencing was done on a sample of PBMCs. The receptors were sampled from a man aged 40-55 years in good health and CMV-seropositive.

This clone was found a few times. The V gene is TRBV5-3, the J gene TRBJ1-6, with a tentative D call TRBD1 (5 bases). TRBV5-3 is treated as an ORF (open reading frame) with a function not yet certain. V lost 6 bases to trimming and J lost 7 bases, with 23 bases between them. The CDR3 totals 17 residues. CDR3 bases: TGTGCCAGAATGATGATAGGGGTTGTCAAGGGGAATTCACCCCTCCACTTT. It yields the protein CARMMIGVVKGNSPLHF.

Of note for this clone: Other DNA variants within this sample encode the same CDR3. This rearrangement joins TRBV10-1 to TRBJ2-1, with TRBD2 identical over 11 bases. Germline loops: CDR1 WNHNN, CDR2 SYGVQD (reference sequence). The V and J ends lost 0 bases and 8 bases, in that order; junction bases with no gene match: 3. The CDR3 sequence is 15 residues long. CDR3 protein: CASSESLAGAHEQFF. DNA for the CDR3: TGCGCCAGCAGTGAGTCACTAGCGGGAGCCCATGAGCAGTTCTTC.

The V call is TRBV28, the J call TRBJ2-1; 8 bases align to TRBD2. CDR1 MDHEN and CDR2 SYDVKM come from the germline V gene. This CDR3 spans 14 amino acids. The V segment lost 10 bases and the J segment 6 bases; nucleotides outside the gene matches: 11. The CDR3: CAISPGTSFNEQFF. The CDR3 region has the DNA TGTGCCATCTCGCCCGGGACTAGTTTCAATGAGCAGTTCTTC.

This chain uses TRBV5-4 with TRBJ1-3; the D is unclear. Germline CDR1 reads SGHNT; CDR2 reads YYREEE (reference sequence). V lost 1 base and J lost 1, with 3 bases in between. The CDR3 contains 13 residues. In DNA form, the CDR3 reads TGTGCCAGCAGCTTGCGTTCTGGAAACACCATATATTTT. Translating gives CASSLRSGNTIYF.

The chain links TRBV6-1 to TRBJ2-1; a possible D gene is TRBD2 (5 bases). CDR1 MNHNS and CDR2 SASEGT come from the germline V gene. The V end lost 3 bases, the J end lost 6 bases, and 12 bases lay between the germline ends. The CDR3 is 14 residues long. Here the CDR3 reads CASSEEVRINEQFF. DNA for the CDR3: TGTGCCAGCAGTGAGGAGGTTAGAATCAATGAGCAGTTCTTC.

This clone was counted between two and nine times. The CDR3 sequence: CASSYNQGTIYEQYF. In DNA form, the CDR3 reads TGTGCCAGCAGTTACAATCAGGGGACGATCTACGAGCAGTACTTC. V is TRBV6-5 and J is TRBJ2-7; weak D call: TRBD1 (6 bases). The V gene's germline CDR1 is MNHEY and CDR2 SVGAGI. Between the trimmed V and J ends, which lost 2 bases and 3 bases, there was a span of 14 bases. The CDR3 extends over 15 amino acids.

The chain carries TRBV15 and TRBJ2-5, with D unclear. V was trimmed by 0 bases and J by 5 bases, leaving 7 bases between them. The CDR3 covers 13 residues. The germline CDR1 and CDR2 sequences are LNHNV and YYDKDF (reference sequence). The CDR3 nucleotides are TGTGCCACCAGCAGAGATATGTTGGAGACCCAGTACTTC. This translates into CATSRDMLETQYF.

The chain is built from TRBV9 and TRBJ1-2; no firm D call. Germline CDR1 and CDR2: SGDLS and YYNGEE. The CDR3 length is 10 residues. The ends were cut back, 7 bases at V and 6 bases at J, with 7 bases in the middle. CDR3 sequence (DNA): TGTGCCAGCCTGGTAGATGGCTACACCTTC. It codes for CASLVDGYTF.